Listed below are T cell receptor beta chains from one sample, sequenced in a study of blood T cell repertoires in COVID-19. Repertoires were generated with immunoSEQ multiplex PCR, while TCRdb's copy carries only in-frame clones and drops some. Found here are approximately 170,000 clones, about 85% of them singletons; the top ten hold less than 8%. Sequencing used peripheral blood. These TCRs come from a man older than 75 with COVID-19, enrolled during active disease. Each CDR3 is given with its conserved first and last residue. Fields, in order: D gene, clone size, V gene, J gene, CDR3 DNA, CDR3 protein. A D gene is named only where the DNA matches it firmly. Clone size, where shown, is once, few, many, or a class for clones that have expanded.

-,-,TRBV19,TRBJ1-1,TGTGCCGCCCTGGGGGGGTCCACTGAAGCTTTCTTT,CAALGGSTEAFF
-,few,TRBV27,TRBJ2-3,TGTGCCAGCACCACTCACCGGACTCGCACAGATACGCAGTATTTT,CASTTHRTRTDTQYF
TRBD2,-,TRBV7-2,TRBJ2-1,TGTGCCAGCAGCCCTCCGGGGGGGTACAATGAGCAGTTCTTC,CASSPPGGYNEQFF
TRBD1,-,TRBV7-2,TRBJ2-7,TGTGCCAGCAGCACCAGAGGTACAGGGGAATACTCCTACGAGCAGTACTTC,CASSTRGTGEYSYEQYF
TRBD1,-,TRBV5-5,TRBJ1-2,TGTGCCAGCAGCTTAAACAGGGGGAACTATGGCTACACCTTC,CASSLNRGNYGYTF
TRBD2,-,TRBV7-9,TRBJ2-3,TGTGCCAGCAGCCCGGGGACTAGCGGCACAGATACGCAGTATTTT,CASSPGTSGTDTQYF
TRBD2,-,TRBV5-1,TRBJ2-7,TGCGCCAGCAGCTTGGTTCTGGTAGCGGGGCTACCAAACTACGAGCAGTACTTC,CASSLVLVAGLPNYEQYF
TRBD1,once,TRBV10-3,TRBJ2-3,TGTGCCATTCGATTGACAGGGAACACAGATACGCAGTATTTT,CAIRLTGNTDTQYF
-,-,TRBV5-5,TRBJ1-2,TGTGCCAGCAGCGACAGGCCCCTCTATGGCTACACCTTC,CASSDRPLYGYTF
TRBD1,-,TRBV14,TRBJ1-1,TGTGCCAGCAGCCAAATAGGAACAGGGGCCTTGAACACTGAAGCTTTCTTT,CASSQIGTGALNTEAFF
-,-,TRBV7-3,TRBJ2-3,TGTGCCAGCAGCTCGGGACTGAGCACAGATACGCAGTATTTT,CASSSGLSTDTQYF
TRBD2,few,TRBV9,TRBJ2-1,TGTGCCAGCACCGTCCGAGGAGCGGGGGGGAGGAATGAGCAGTTCTTC,CASTVRGAGGRNEQFF
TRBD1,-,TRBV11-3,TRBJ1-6,TGTGCCAGCAGCTTGGGACAGCTAAATTCACCCCTCCACTTT,CASSLGQLNSPLHF
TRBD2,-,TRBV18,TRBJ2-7,TGTGCCAGCTCACCATCATCGGGGGGAGACGAGCAGTACTTC,CASSPSSGGDEQYF
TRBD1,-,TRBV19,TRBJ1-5,TGTGCCAGTAGCACCATCCAGGGGGCTCAGCAGCCCCAGCATTTT,CASSTIQGAQQPQHF
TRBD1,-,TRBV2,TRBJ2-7,TGTGCCAGCAGTCGCGGGGGACAGGGGCCCTACGAGCAGTACTTC,CASSRGGQGPYEQYF
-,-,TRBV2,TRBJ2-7,TGTGCCAGCAGCCAGGCGACGGCCTACGAGCAGTACTTC,CASSQATAYEQYF
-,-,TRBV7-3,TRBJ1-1,TGTGCCAGCACCTTGACACGGTTCACTGAAGCTTTCTTT,CASTLTRFTEAFF
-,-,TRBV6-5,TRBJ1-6,TGTGCCAGCAGCCGGGGGAATTCACCCCTCCACTTT,CASSRGNSPLHF
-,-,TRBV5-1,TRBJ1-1,TGCGCCAGCAGCTTGGAAGGGGGTTGGGGCACTGAAGCTTTCTTT,CASSLEGGWGTEAFF
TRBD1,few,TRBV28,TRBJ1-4,TGTGCCAGCAGTCCACGACAGGGAACTAATGAAAAACTGTTTTTT,CASSPRQGTNEKLFF
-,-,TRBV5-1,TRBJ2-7,TGCGCCAGCAGCTTGACAGGGATCTCCTACGAGCAGTACTTC,CASSLTGISYEQYF
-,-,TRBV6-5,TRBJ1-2,TGTGCCAGCAGCTCCATAGGGGTGTCTGGCTACACCTTC,CASSSIGVSGYTF
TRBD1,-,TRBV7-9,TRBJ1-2,TGTGCCAGCAGTATACGGACAGGGGCTGAGGACTATGGCTACACCTTC,CASSIRTGAEDYGYTF
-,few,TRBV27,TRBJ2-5,TGTGCCAGCAGTTCGACAGAACAAGAGACCCAGTACTTC,CASSSTEQETQYF
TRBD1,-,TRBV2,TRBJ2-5,TGTGCCAGCAGTGCCTACGGGACAGGGAGTGGGGAGACCCAGTACTTC,CASSAYGTGSGETQYF
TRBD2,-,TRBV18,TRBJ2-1,TGTGCCAGCTCACCACGCCGGACTAGCGGGGGTTTTGGTGAGCAGTTCTTC,CASSPRRTSGGFGEQFF
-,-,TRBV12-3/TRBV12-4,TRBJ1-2,TGTGCCAGCAGCCTAAGCTATGGCTACACCTTC,CASSLSYGYTF
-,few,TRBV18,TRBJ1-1,TGTGCCAGCTCACCAGAGCGAAACACTGAAGCTTTCTTT,CASSPERNTEAFF
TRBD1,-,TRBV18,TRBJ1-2,TGTGCCAGCTCTCCCGGGACAGGGGGGTTCTATGGCTACACCTTC,CASSPGTGGFYGYTF
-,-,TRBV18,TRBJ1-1,TGTGCCAGCTCCCCACGACTCCTCGCGACTGAAGCTTTCTTT,CASSPRLLATEAFF
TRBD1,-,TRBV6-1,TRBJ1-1,TGTGCCAGCAGTGAAGGACAGGGTTTAAGCAACACTGAAGCTTTCTTT,CASSEGQGLSNTEAFF
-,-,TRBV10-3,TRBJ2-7,TGTGCCATCTTTGCACAGGTAGCAAATGAGCAGTACTTC,CAIFAQVANEQYF
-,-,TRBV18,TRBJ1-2,TGTGCCAGCTCACCATACGATGCGGCCAACTATGGCTACACCTTC,CASSPYDAANYGYTF
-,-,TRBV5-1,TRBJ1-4,TGCGCCAGCAGCTTGGGCCCGGGAGAAAAACTGTTTTTT,CASSLGPGEKLFF
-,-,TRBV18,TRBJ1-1,TGTGCCAGCTCACCTGGCAGGGCAATGAACACTGAAGCTTTCTTT,CASSPGRAMNTEAFF
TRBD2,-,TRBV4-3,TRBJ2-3,TGCGCCAGCAGCCAAGGGACTAGCGGGGGGACAGATACGCAGTATTTT,CASSQGTSGGTDTQYF
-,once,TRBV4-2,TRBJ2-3,TGTGCCAGCAGCCAAGATCCTCTCTCGGGGAGCACAGATACGCAGTATTTT,CASSQDPLSGSTDTQYF
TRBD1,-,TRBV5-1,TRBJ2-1,TGCGCCAGCAGCCGGGACAGCTACAATGAGCAGTTCTTC,CASSRDSYNEQFF
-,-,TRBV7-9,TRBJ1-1,TGTGCCAGCAGCTCCTGGACAGACACTGAAGCTTTCTTT,CASSSWTDTEAFF
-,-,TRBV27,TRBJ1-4,TGTGCCAGCAGTCCCCTCGGACTAGCAACTAATGAAAAACTGTTTTTT,CASSPLGLATNEKLFF
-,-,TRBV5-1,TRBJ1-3,TGCGCCAGCAGCCAACGGGGCTCTGGAAACACCATATATTTT,CASSQRGSGNTIYF